The 13 T cell receptor beta chains reported below all come from one sample, sequenced in a study of blood T cell repertoires in COVID-19. TCRdb's table, derived via immunoSEQ multiplex PCR, lists solely in-frame clones and lacks some. The repertoire includes under 300,000 clones, approximately 85% of them detected once, and over 1.5% sits in the top ten. The specimen sequenced was PBMCs or T cells enriched from blood (not recorded which). The receptors derive from a woman between 50 and 59 years old who had recovered from COVID-19.

V gene TRBV5-1 combines with J gene TRBJ1-4; D not resolved. Germline assignment: CDR1 SGHRS and CDR2 YFSETQ. V was trimmed by 2 bases and J by 10 bases, leaving 6 bases between them. This CDR3 comprises 11 residues. As DNA, the CDR3 is TGCGCCAGCAGCTTCGGTGGAAAACTGTTTTTT. Amino acid sequence: CASSFGGKLFF.

This clone was seen once. The rearrangement joins TRBV10-3 to TRBJ2-7, with a weak D call TRBD2 (5 bases). Germline-derived CDR1 and CDR2 are ENHRY and SYGVKD. Deletions cut 7 bases from V and 0 bases from J, with 10 bases between. The CDR3 contains 13 residues. CDR3 region: CAINPGSSYEQYF. The DNA of the CDR3 is TGTGCCATCAATCCGGGATCCTCCTACGAGCAGTACTTC.

With respect to this clone: The sample holds other DNA sequences that translate to the same CDR3. The genes are TRBV9 and TRBJ2-7; 7 nucleotides align to TRBD1. Germline-derived CDR1 and CDR2 are SGDLS and YYNGEE. Trimming took 3 bases from V and 0 from J; bases not matched to a gene: 3. The CDR3 consists of 14 residues. The CDR3 is CASSAGTDSYEQYF. The CDR3, as DNA: TGTGCCAGCAGCGCCGGGACAGACTCCTACGAGCAGTACTTC.

The rearrangement links TRBV3-1 (or the pseudogene TRBV3-2) to TRBJ1-2, with 7 bases identical to TRBD1. The CDR3 length is 15 residues. Unmatched junction bases numbered 11, after V lost 1 base and J lost 9 bases. CDR1 and CDR2 (germline): LGHDT, YNNKEL (reference sequence). As DNA, the CDR3 is TGTGCCAGCAGCCAAGTGGGACAGTCGAGCTTGCGCTACACCTTC. Its translation is CASSQVGQSSLRYTF.

The V call is TRBV13, the J call TRBJ2-1; TRBD1 matches 10 bases. CDR3 length equals 16 residues. Germline V CDR1 and CDR2: PRHDT, FYEKMQ (reference sequence). V lost 4 bases to trimming and J lost 3 bases; unmatched junction nucleotides: 6. The CDR3 DNA reads as TGTGCCAGCAGCTCAGGGACAGGGGCGTTCTACAATGAGCAGTTCTTC. It specifies CASSSGTGAFYNEQFF.

The chain's CDR3 is CASSVEWAAGNEQYF. CDR3 sequence (DNA): TGTGCCAGCAGCGTAGAATGGGCAGCGGGTAACGAGCAGTACTTC. The chain is built from TRBV9 and TRBJ2-7, with D maybe TRBD2 (6 bases). Germline V gene sequence: CDR1 SGDLS, CDR2 YYNGEE. This CDR3 contains 15 residues. The V end lost 0 bases, the J end lost 5 bases, and 15 bases lay between the germline ends.

The V call is TRBV28, the J call TRBJ2-7; D remains unclear. This CDR3 comprises 13 residues. Germline-derived CDR1 and CDR2 are MDHEN and SYDVKM. Trimming took 4 bases from V and 5 from J, leaving 12 bases between them. The CDR3 coding sequence is TGTGCCAGCAGTTGGCCCCATGGCAACGAGCAGTACTTC. This codes for CASSWPHGNEQYF.

Here the CDR3 reads CASRGRGGAGANVLTF. In nucleotides, the CDR3 is TGTGCCAGTAGAGGCAGGGGAGGGGCTGGGGCCAACGTCCTGACTTTC. The chain combines TRBV19 with TRBJ2-6, with a weak D call TRBD2 (7 bases). This CDR3 is built from 16 residues. Germline-derived CDR1 and CDR2 are LNHDA and SQIVND (reference sequence). The germline V and J ends were trimmed by 6 bases and 2 bases, with 14 bases remaining between them.

This chain uses TRBV7-2 with TRBJ2-1; tentative D call: TRBD1 (5 bases). CDR3 length: 15 residues. Trimming left V 6 bases short and J 1 base short, with 13 bases between. CDR1 is SGHTA, CDR2 FQGNSA, per germline. DNA of the CDR3: TGTGCCAGCAGTCTCTGGGGCGATTCCTACAATGAGCAGTTCTTC. Its translation is CASSLWGDSYNEQFF. Variable domain in full (rest from reference TRBV7-2 and TRBJ2-1): GAGVSQSPSNKVTEKGKDVELRCDPISGHTALYWYRQSLGQGLEFLIYFQGNSAPDKSGLPSDRFSAERTGGSVSTLTIQRTQQEDSAVYLCASSLWGDSYNEQFFGPGTRLTVL.

This sequence joins TRBV29-1 and TRBJ1-6; no reliable D call. V lost 4 bases to trimming and J lost 7 bases, with 17 bases between them. The CDR3 covers 15 residues. Germline-derived CDR1 and CDR2 are SQVTM and ANQGSEA. CDR3 region: CSVGDVGRGNSPLHF. CDR3 coding DNA: TGCAGCGTTGGAGACGTAGGCCGAGGGAATTCACCCCTCCACTTT.

The chain carries TRBV28 and TRBJ1-2; the D is unclear. V lost 2 bases and J lost 4, with 11 bases in between. This CDR3 has 14 residues. Germline CDR1 and CDR2: MDHEN and SYDVKM. The chain's CDR3 is CASSLVARTYGYTF. DNA of the CDR3: TGTGCCAGCAGTTTAGTCGCCAGAACCTATGGCTACACCTTC.

The chain recombines TRBV6-5 with TRBJ1-1; D uncertain. The CDR3 covers 12 residues. Germline lookup yields CDR1 MNHEY and CDR2 SVGAGI. The ends were cut back, 7 bases at V and 0 bases at J, with 6 bases in the middle. CDR3 amino acids: CASTGMNTEAFF. In DNA, the CDR3 is TGTGCCAGCACAGGAATGAACACTGAAGCTTTCTTT.

Only one count was recorded for this clone. The chain joins TRBV19 to TRBJ1-5; D might be TRBD1 (6 bases). The germline gives CDR1 LNHDA, CDR2 SQIVND (reference sequence). Trimming removed 5 bases at V and 7 bases at J, with 15 bases between. The CDR3 contains 14 residues. The CDR3 bases are TGTGCCAGTAGTCCGACAGGAGATGGGCAGCCCCAGCATTTT. It encodes CASSPTGDGQPQHF.